The source of this T cell receptor (beta chain) is a study of cytomegalovirus exposure and HLA in healthy donors. Points on this clone: Its antigen is currently unknown.

The V gene lost 10 bases and the J gene lost 2 bases, with 10 bases spanning the gap. Germline-derived CDR1 and CDR2 are SSHAT and FNYEAQ (reference sequence). CDR3 length: 12 residues. General observations from the study: TRBV6-2, TRBV6-3 and some other V segments were excluded as indistinguishable. Later analysis suggested most CMV-associated TCR beta chains were HLA-restricted.

Researchers ran the PCR with 60 Vbeta and 13 Jbeta primers. Here immunoSEQ multiplex PCR was the method, and the copy in TCRdb shows in-frame clones only, minus some. Of approximately 100,000 clones in the sample, about 68% are singletons; the top ten hold about 2.5%. This TCR derives from a human donor in good health. Sequenced input: PBMCs. The rearrangement uses TRBV7-7 and TRBJ2-3; D remains unclear. The CDR3 loop is CAITNTTDTQYF. DNA of the CDR3: TGTGCCATCACGAACACCACAGATACGCAGTATTTT.